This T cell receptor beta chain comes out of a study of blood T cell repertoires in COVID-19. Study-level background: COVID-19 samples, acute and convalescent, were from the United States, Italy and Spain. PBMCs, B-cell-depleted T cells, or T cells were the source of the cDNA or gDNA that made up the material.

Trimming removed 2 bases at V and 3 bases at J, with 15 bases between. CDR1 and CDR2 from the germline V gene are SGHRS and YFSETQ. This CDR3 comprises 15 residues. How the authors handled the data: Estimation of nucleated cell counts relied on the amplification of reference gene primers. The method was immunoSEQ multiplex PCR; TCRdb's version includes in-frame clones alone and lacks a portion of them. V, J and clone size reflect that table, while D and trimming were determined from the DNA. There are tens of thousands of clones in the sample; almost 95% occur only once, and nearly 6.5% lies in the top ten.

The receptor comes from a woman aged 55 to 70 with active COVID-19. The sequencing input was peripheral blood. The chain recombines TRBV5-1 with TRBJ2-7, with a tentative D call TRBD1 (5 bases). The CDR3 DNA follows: TGCGCCAGCAGCTTCAACAGGAGATCTCTCTACGAGCAGTACTTC. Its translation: CASSFNRRSLYEQYF.